The sequence of this T cell receptor (beta chain) was determined in a study of blood T cell repertoires in COVID-19. In the study overall: Sites across the United States, Italy and Spain contributed samples from acute and convalescent COVID-19. The cDNA or gDNA used as material had been derived from T cells, B-cell-depleted T cells, or PBMCs.

Sequencing used immunoSEQ multiplex PCR; TCRdb keeps in-frame clones, though not all of them. The sample has 100,000 to 150,000 clones, 84% seen once. The CDR3 runs to 18 residues. From germline, CDR1 is PRHDT and CDR2 FYEKMQ (reference sequence). V shed 5 bases and J shed 0 bases, with 22 bases lying between them. Sequences were obtained from peripheral blood. This TCR was sampled from a woman aged 60-75 years with acute or convalescent COVID-19. The J gene is TRBJ1-2, the V gene TRBV13; D is possibly TRBD1 (5 bases). The CDR3 DNA is TGTGCCAGCAGCCTGTTTCAGGTATCGACAGCAGCTAACTATGGCTACACCTTC. It encodes CASSLFQVSTAANYGYTF.